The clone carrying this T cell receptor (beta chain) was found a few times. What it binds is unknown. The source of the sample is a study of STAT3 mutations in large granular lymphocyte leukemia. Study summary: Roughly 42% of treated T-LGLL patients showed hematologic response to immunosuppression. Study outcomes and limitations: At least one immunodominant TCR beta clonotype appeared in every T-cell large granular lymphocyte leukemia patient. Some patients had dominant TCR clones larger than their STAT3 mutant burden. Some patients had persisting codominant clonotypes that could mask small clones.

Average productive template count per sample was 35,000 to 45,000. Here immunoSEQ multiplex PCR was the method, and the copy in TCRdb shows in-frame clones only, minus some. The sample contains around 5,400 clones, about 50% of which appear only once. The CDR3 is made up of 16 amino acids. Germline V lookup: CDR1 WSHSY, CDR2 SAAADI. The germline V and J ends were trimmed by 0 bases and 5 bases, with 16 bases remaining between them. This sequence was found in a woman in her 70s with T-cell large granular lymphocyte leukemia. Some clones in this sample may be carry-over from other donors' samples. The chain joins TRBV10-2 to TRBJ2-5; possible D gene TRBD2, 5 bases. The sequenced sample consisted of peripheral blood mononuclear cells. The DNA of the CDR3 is TGCGCCAGCAGTGAGTCGGAAACTGGAGGTGGGGAGACCCAGTACTTC. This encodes CASSESETGGGETQYF.